This T cell receptor (beta chain) was profiled in a study of cytomegalovirus exposure and HLA in healthy donors. Study-wide results and caveats: TCR beta V- and J-gene trimming was later associated with a missense DCLRE1C variant. In a later analysis, compared with equally common non-associated chains, HLA-associated beta chains were more expanded. A later analysis associated 15,000 to 20,000 TCR beta sequences with HLA alleles at a 0.05 false discovery rate. The study labeled 170 or so TCR beta chains cytomegalovirus-associated.

13 Jbeta primers and 60 Vbeta primers were used for the PCR. This table comes from immunoSEQ multiplex PCR, and its TCRdb copy is limited to in-frame clones, with some not included. The table shows 120,000 or so clones, with about 84% occurring only once. This clone showed up just once. Its target is not known. Germline CDR1 SGHRS, CDR2 YFSETQ. This CDR3 is built from 14 residues. Trimming removed 2 bases from V and 6 bases from J, with 13 bases in between. The source is a man younger than 35 in good health and CMV-seropositive. The rearrangement links TRBV5-1 to TRBJ2-3; D is perhaps TRBD1 (5 bases). The sequenced sample was PBMCs. CDR3 in amino acids: CASSLGAGWDTQYF. CDR3 coding DNA: TGCGCCAGCAGCTTAGGGGCAGGGTGGGATACGCAGTATTTT.